This TCR beta chain was found in a study of T cells expressing NK-cell markers (TCRdb year 2020). For context, the study as a whole: TCR beta-chain repertoires were profiled in sorted CD3+CD56+NKG2C+, CD3+CD56+NKG2C- and CD3+CD56-NKG2C+ T-cell subsets from several donors. Seven of the eight sequenced donors were HCMV-seropositive and one was HCMV-seronegative. The libraries were sequenced on Illumina HiSeq 2000/2500, MiSeq or NextSeq, producing 2 x 150 bp reads. The study sequenced eight donors, all healthy volunteers chosen at random: three men and five women.

To determine HCMV serostatus, a commercial ELISA kit was used to detect HCMV-specific IgG in serum. Ficoll density gradient centrifugation was used to isolate peripheral blood mononuclear cells from blood. The CDR3 goes from the cysteine to the phenylalanine over 14 residues. Only the protein is available. The germline V gene gives CDR1 as SGHAT and CDR2 as FQNNGV. A word on this clonotype: Its antigen is still unknown.

Reads for this sample came from an Illumina HiSeq 2000. The TCR beta cDNA libraries were made using 5'RACE template switching, a step that added both a universal primer site and unique molecular identifiers. cDNA synthesis was primed from the TCR beta constant segment, followed by two successive PCR amplification steps. On the authors' methods: Reads were demultiplexed and grouped by UMI with MIGEC, and clonotypes were assembled and quantified with MiTCR. To exclude erroneous sequences, only TCR cDNA sequences supported by at least two reads were retained. Downstream repertoire analysis used the tcR package, and clonotypes were matched across fractions by CDR3 nucleotide sequence plus V segment. VDJmatch was used to annotate antigen specificity against VDJdb, with one amino acid substitution in CDR3 permitted. TCRdb reprocessed the reads and assigns one entry to each CDR3 protein sequence, leaving out DNA. Here the V and J calls rest on TCRdb's processing, not on the authors' analysis. Per the sample table, the count is over 350,000 distinct CDR3 sequences. The ten largest clones take up roughly 10% of the sample.

Study-wide findings and limitations: Whether the expanded NKG2C-expressing T cell clones were specific for HCMV antigens was left unclear. Those dominant clonotypes were again the most abundant among CD3+CD56-NKG2C+ cells in several donors, at roughly 28.3-65%. In more than 5 donors, the dominant CD3+CD56+NKG2C+ clonotypes ranked among the top 10 CD8+ clonotypes, making up about 1.0-7.5% of CD8+ T cells.

Material: blood T cells: a sorted CD56 or NKG2C T cell subset, CD4+ or CD8+ T cells, or bulk PBMC T cells (not recorded which). The chain links TRBV11-2 with TRBJ2-7. The TCR was taken from a woman aged 45-59 years in good health. Donor details come from another sample of the same person, matched by shared clones. The CDR3 reads CASSPGWTEYEQYF.